This note documents a single T cell receptor beta chain sequence. What it recognizes is unknown. The immunoSEQ assay amplified TCRB CDR3 from up to roughly 2 ug DNA. Libraries were prepared by immunoSEQ multiplex PCR; TCRdb keeps only in-frame clonotypes and omits some of them. The sample records approximately 90,000 clones, more than 75% being singletons. This sample was included in a study of glioma-infiltrating T cells after dendritic cell vaccination. General study points: Longer survival after dendritic cell vaccination followed higher pretreatment TIL content.

Fresh-frozen tumor tissue and more than two years of survival data were available for all. Germline loops: CDR1 MNHNS, CDR2 SASEGT. V was trimmed by 7 bases and J by 0 bases, leaving 13 bases between them. The CDR3 extends over 15 amino acids. The rearrangement joins TRBV6-1 to TRBJ1-5; the D gene is possibly TRBD1 (6 bases). This receptor was taken from a human donor with glioblastoma. The source material was blood, sampled before dendritic cell vaccination. CDR3 DNA: TGTGCCAGCAAAAAGGGACAATTTAGCAATCAGCCCCAGCATTTT. Protein product: CASKKGQFSNQPQHF.